This TCR beta chain was found in a study of T-cell reconstitution after alpha-beta-depleted transplantation in children (dated by TCRdb to 2015 to 2016). General notes on the study: T-cell immune reconstitution after TCRalphabeta/CD19-depleted allogeneic hematopoietic cell transplantation in children was quantitatively tracked in the study by means of TCR repertoire profiling. What the authors observed across the whole study: Apparently early alphabetaT-cell count recovery about two months after transplant reportedly relied on only several hundred rapidly expanded clones derived from non-depleted graft cells. In some patients, high TCRbeta diversity at day 60 was attributed to recipient T cells and intrathymic progenitors that had survived conditioning. Over the following months the frequencies of hyperexpanded clones went down, and after one year T-cell counts and TCRbeta diversity were mostly credited to newly produced T cells.

Library preparation employed PCR. Instrument used: Illumina HiSeq 2500. Molecular barcoding was employed in the preparation of TCR libraries, with unique molecular identifiers being used to normalize TCRbeta repertoire quantification. In-frame beta chains were kept once TCRdb had trimmed the public reads at Q25 with fastp and called clones with MiXCR. Rows are combined by CDR3 protein, so each entry shows the most common genes and DNA. The sample data list some 600,000 distinct CDR3 sequences, and 13% of these were observed just once. The top ten clonotypes cover around 2.2% of the sample. In this sample, this clonotype turned up a few times. No cognate antigen has been identified for it. No base quality information exists; no much larger clone differs at one position. The CDR3 sequence holds 14 residues, the cysteine and phenylalanine included. The CDR3 DNA has 42 bases and is translated from base 1. V gives up 1 base and J gives up 3 bases, and the segment between their germline ends measures 7 bases. Taken from the germline V gene (reference sequence), the CDR1 and CDR2 loops are LGHDT and YNNKEL.

The meaning of the sample's treatment or condition label: allogeneic hematopoietic cell transplantation with graft depleted of TCRalphabeta T cells and CD19 B cells. The children who served as transplant recipients had been given grafts of TCRalphabeta/CD19-depleted allogeneic hematopoietic cells. The input for sequencing was PBMCs, mostly from graft donor cells, taken 360 days after TCRalphabeta/CD19-depleted stem cell transplant. This TCR was sampled from a male patient aged 5 to 17 who had a stem cell transplant for acute myeloid leukemia, so the T cells may come from the graft donor. The chain is encoded by TRBV3-1 joined to TRBJ1-5; the D region possibly corresponds to TRBD1 (5 bases align). Here is the DNA: TGTGCCAGCAGCCAAGGACAGAACAATCAGCCCCAGCATTTT. It translates to CASSQGQNNQPQHF.